This T cell receptor beta chain derives from a study of identifying expanded T cells in peripheral blood. Germline V CDR1 and CDR2: MNHEY, SMNVEV (reference sequence). This CDR3 comprises 15 residues. Deletions cut 2 bases from V and 0 bases from J, with 8 bases between. The study's findings and limits: Differentially abundant clones: roughly 1.2 between replicates, 16.4 at around 14 days, 18 to 20 at four.

Here immunoSEQ multiplex PCR was the method, and the copy in TCRdb shows in-frame clones only, minus some. The sample yields around 82,000 clones, around 84% seen once. On this clone itself: The antigen is unknown.

During the collection period, no donor immune events like infections were recorded. The sequencing input was blood. The sequence derives from a person aged 18 to 75 in good health. V and J are TRBV27 and TRBJ2-1, with a possible D match to TRBD1 (5 bases). The CDR3 here is CASSLGHPSYNEQFF. The CDR3 DNA reads as TGTGCCAGCAGTTTAGGACACCCCTCCTACAATGAGCAGTTCTTC.